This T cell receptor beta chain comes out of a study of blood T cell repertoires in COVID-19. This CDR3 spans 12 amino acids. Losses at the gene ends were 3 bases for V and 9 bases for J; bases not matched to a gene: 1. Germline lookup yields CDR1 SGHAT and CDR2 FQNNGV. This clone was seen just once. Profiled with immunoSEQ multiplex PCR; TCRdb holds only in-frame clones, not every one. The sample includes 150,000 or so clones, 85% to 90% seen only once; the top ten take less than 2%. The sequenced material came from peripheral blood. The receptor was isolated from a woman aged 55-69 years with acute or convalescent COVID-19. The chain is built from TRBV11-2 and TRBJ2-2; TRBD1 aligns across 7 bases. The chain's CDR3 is CASSLTGWELFF. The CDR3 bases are TGTGCCAGCAGCTTGACAGGGTGGGAGCTGTTTTTT.